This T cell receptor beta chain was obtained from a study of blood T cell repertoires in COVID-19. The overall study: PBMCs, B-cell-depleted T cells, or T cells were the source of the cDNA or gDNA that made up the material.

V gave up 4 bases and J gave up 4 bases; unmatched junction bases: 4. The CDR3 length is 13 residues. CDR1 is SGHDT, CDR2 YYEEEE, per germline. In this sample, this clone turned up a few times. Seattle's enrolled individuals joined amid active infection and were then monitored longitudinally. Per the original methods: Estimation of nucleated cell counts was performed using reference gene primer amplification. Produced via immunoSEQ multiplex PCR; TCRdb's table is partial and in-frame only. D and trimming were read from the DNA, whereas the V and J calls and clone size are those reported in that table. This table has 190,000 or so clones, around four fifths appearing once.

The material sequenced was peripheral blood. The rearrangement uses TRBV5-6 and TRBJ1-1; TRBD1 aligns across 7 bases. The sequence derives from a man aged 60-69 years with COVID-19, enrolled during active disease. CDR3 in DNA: TGTGCCAGCAGCCAGCAGGGGGGCACTGAAGCTTTCTTT. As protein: CASSQQGGTEAFF.